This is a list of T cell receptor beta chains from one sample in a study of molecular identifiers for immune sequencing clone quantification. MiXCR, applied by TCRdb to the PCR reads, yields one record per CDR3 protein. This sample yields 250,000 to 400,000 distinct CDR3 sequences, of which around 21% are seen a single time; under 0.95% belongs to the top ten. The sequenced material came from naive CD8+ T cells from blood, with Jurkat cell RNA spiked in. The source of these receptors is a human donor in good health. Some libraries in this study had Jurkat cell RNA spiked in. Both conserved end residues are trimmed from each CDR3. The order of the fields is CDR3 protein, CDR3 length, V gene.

CDR3: ASSHTGTGGYGYT
length: 13
V: TRBV12-3/TRBV12-4

CDR3: ASSFGPGEETQY
length: 12
V: TRBV12-3/TRBV12-4

CDR3: AWSHGQTTEAF
length: 11
V: TRBV30

CDR3: ASSPMSGPGNTIY
length: 13
V: TRBV7-8

CDR3: ASSLDRTSGSQDTQY
length: 15
V: TRBV7-3

CDR3: ASSLGHEVEQY
length: 11
V: TRBV13

CDR3: ASSLVGQASYEQY
length: 13
V: TRBV5-6

CDR3: AGSPYTSATYEQY
length: 13
V: TRBV4-1

CDR3: ASSQGSFGNTIY
length: 12
V: TRBV3-1

CDR3: ASSPGTSQDTQY
length: 12
V: TRBV27

CDR3: ATQTLSITGELF
length: 12
V: TRBV27